One T cell receptor (beta chain) is described in this entry. Original handling: Counts of nucleated cells, estimated from reference gene primer amplification, were obtained. Sequenced by immunoSEQ multiplex PCR; TCRdb stores in-frame clones only, minus some. That table supplies the V and J calls and clone size; D and trimming were determined from the DNA. The data show more than 110,000 clones, around 76% seen once. The sample is drawn from a study of blood T cell repertoires in COVID-19. Study at large: Samples of COVID-19 (acute and convalescent) were obtained from the United States, Italy and Spain. Sources were T cells, B-cell-depleted T cells, or PBMCs; the material itself was cDNA or gDNA.

Germline CDR1 KGHSH, CDR2 LQKENI. The V and J ends lost 6 bases and 3 bases, in that order; junction bases with no gene match: 5. This CDR3 has 14 amino acids. V gene TRBV18 combines with J gene TRBJ2-3; the match to TRBD1 covers 8 bases. The origin of this receptor is an older man with acute or convalescent COVID-19. Specimen: peripheral blood. CDR3 sequence: CASSPDRGTDTQYF. In DNA, the CDR3 is TGTGCCAGCTCCCCAGACAGGGGAACAGATACGCAGTATTTT. The full variable domain, its missing parts supplied by reference TRBV18 and TRBJ2-3, is NAGVMQNPRHLVRRRGQEARLRCSPMKGHSHVYWYRQLPEEGLKFMVYLQKENIIDESGMPKERFSAEFPKEGPSILRIQQVVRGDSAAYFCASSPDRGTDTQYFGPGTRLTVL.